Following are 31 T cell receptor beta chains from one sample sequenced in a study of spatial heterogeneity in lung cancer. Time point specified: sample taken at primary tumor resection. Unsorted whole RNA samples from tumor, nontumor lung or frozen PBMC were sequenced. A single record per CDR3 protein comes from TCRdb applying MiXCR to the 5' RACE reads. The table lists approximately 81,000 distinct CDR3 sequences, roughly an eighth of them singletons, with 4.6% in the top ten. The sample was PBMCs, taken at surgery. All receptors come from a male donor with early-stage non-small cell lung cancer.

This clonotype was seen many times. This rearrangement joins TRBV2 to TRBJ1-3; perhaps TRBD1 as D (6 bases). The V end was cut by 5 bases, the J end by 0 bases, with 11 bases between. Germline loops: CDR1 SNHLY, CDR2 FYNNEI. There are 15 residues in the CDR3. CDR3 DNA sequence: TGTGCCAGCAGTTGGACAGTTACCTCTGGAAACACCATATATTTT. It specifies CASSWTVTSGNTIYF.

A few counts support this clonotype. The V gene is TRBV7-9, the J gene TRBJ1-1, with 11 bases that match TRBD1. The J segment lost 6 bases and the V segment lost 4 bases, leaving 7 bases of the junction unmatched. This CDR3 is 15 amino acids long. The germline V gene has CDR1 SEHNR and CDR2 FQNEAQ (reference sequence). The CDR3 coding sequence is TGTGCCAGCAGCTCCAGGACAGGGGGCTTTTCTGAAGCTTTCTTT. This encodes CASSSRTGGFSEAFF.

To note about this clonotype: A single base separates this from a much larger clone, so it may be a read error. This chain joins TRBV20-1 and TRBJ2-1; possible D gene TRBD2, 6 bases. With 6 bases removed from V and 9 bases from J, the gap between germline ends came to 27 bases. Germline CDR1 DFQATT, CDR2 SNEGSKA (reference sequence). The CDR3 covers 16 residues. In nucleotides, the CDR3 is TGCAGTGCCTGGAGGGAGCTAGCTGGCCGTTATGGTGAGCAGTTCTTC. Translating gives CSAWRELAGRYGEQFF.

This clonotype turned up a few times. The V and J genes are TRBV5-1 and TRBJ2-1; possible D gene TRBD2, 6 bases. There are 14 residues in the CDR3. V was cut by 1 base and J by 6 bases, with 11 bases left in between. In germline, CDR1 is SGHRS, CDR2 YFSETQ. The DNA of the CDR3 is TGCGCCAGCAGCTTGAGAACAGCGGGCAATGAGCAGTTCTTC. Amino acid sequence: CASSLRTAGNEQFF.

The chain employs TRBV14 and TRBJ1-2, with D unclear. Germline CDR1 reads SGHDN; CDR2 reads FVKESK. V shed 6 bases and J shed 2 bases, with 19 bases lying between them. The CDR3 extends over 16 amino acids. The CDR3 nucleotides are TGTGCCAGCAGTTTCTCTTGGATTTCAATGAACTATGGCTACACCTTC. This codes for CASSFSWISMNYGYTF.

The chain employs TRBV5-1 and TRBJ1-1, with D possibly being TRBD1 (5 bases). V was cut by 2 bases and J by 0 bases, with 8 bases left in between. CDR3 size: 14 residues. Germline V gene data show CDR1 as SGHRS and CDR2 as YFSETQ. The CDR3 DNA is TGCGCCAGCAGCTTCGGCAGGGTGAACACTGAAGCTTTCTTT. This gives the protein CASSFGRVNTEAFF.

This clonotype was seen repeatedly, ten times or more. V usage is TRBV29-1 and J usage is TRBJ1-4, with TRBD1 matching over 9 bases. Germline CDR1 and CDR2: SQVTM and ANQGSEA. V trimming: 7 bases; J trimming: 5 bases; junction bases outside the gene matches: 8. The CDR3 is made up of 14 amino acids. The CDR3 nucleotides are TGCAGCGCTGGACCCGGGACAGGGAATGAAAAACTGTTTTTT. This gives the protein CSAGPGTGNEKLFF.

The rearrangement links TRBV29-1 to TRBJ2-1; perhaps D is TRBD1 or TRBD2 (5 bases each). V lost 6 bases and J 6 bases, leaving 15 bases between the germline ends. Germline values: CDR1 SQVTM, CDR2 ANQGSEA. The CDR3 runs to 13 residues. The CDR3 DNA reads TGCAGCGTCACAGGTCCTAGCCTCAATGAGCAGTTCTTC. It specifies CSVTGPSLNEQFF.

This clonotype has at least ten counts. This chain connects TRBV20-1 to TRBJ2-7; TRBD1 matches at 9 bases. CDR3 length: 14 residues. From germline, CDR1 is DFQATT and CDR2 SNEGSKA (reference sequence). V lost 5 bases to trimming and J lost 3 bases; unmatched junction nucleotides: 8. This chain's CDR3 is CSAATGTGIYEQYF. The CDR3 coding sequence is TGCAGTGCTGCAACCGGGACAGGGATCTACGAGCAGTACTTC.

A few counts support this clonotype. CDR3 amino acids: CASSLGTGKETQYF. The CDR3 DNA follows: TGTGCCAGCAGTCTCGGGACAGGGAAAGAGACCCAGTACTTC. The chain carries TRBV12-3 or TRBV12-4 and TRBJ2-5; 9 positions agree with TRBD1. This CDR3 has 14 residues. Trimming at V came to 5 bases and at J to 3 bases, leaving 4 bases not matched to a gene.

The rearrangement joins TRBV4-2 to TRBJ2-7; D unresolved. CDR3 length equals 13 residues. V lost 0 bases and J lost 7, with 10 bases in between. Germline assignment: CDR1 LGHNA and CDR2 YNFKEQ. The CDR3 sequence: CASSQENVGEQYF. In DNA, the CDR3 is TGTGCCAGCAGCCAAGAAAATGTAGGTGAGCAGTACTTC.

This rearrangement joins TRBV7-3 to TRBJ1-1; D not certain. V was pared by 5 bases and J by 1 base, with 11 bases between. From germline, CDR1 is SGHTA and CDR2 FQGTGA. The CDR3 sequence is 14 residues long. CDR3 sequence (DNA): TGTGCCAGCAGCCTTTCGGACGGGAACACTGAAGCTTTCTTT. Protein sequence: CASSLSDGNTEAFF.

The V and J genes are TRBV29-1 and TRBJ2-7; 9 bases line up with TRBD2. The trim removed 2 bases at V and 7 bases at J, leaving 21 bases unmatched. Germline loops: CDR1 SQVTM, CDR2 ANQGSEA. CDR3 length: 18 amino acids. CDR3 coding DNA: TGCAGCGTTGAATCTAGGCGCGTTGAAGCTAGCGGGACTTGGGAGCAGTACTTC. It is translated as CSVESRRVEASGTWEQYF.

There are many counts of this clonotype. This CDR3 is CASSEAPVVAGAYNEQFF. The CDR3 nucleotides read TGTGCCAGCAGTGAAGCGCCTGTGGTAGCGGGGGCCTACAATGAGCAGTTCTTC. The gene calls are TRBV6-1 and TRBJ2-1; 9 bases agree with TRBD2. V lost 0 bases and J lost 2; bases outside the gene matches: 8. The length of the CDR3 is 18 residues. CDR1 MNHNS and CDR2 SASEGT come from the germline V gene.

V and J are TRBV29-1 and TRBJ2-7; D perhaps matches TRBD1 (6 bases). The V end was cut by 2 bases, the J end by 5 bases, with 13 bases between. Germline V gene sequence: CDR1 SQVTM, CDR2 ANQGSEA. The CDR3 totals 13 residues. The CDR3 loop reads CSVETADRNEQYF. CDR3 coding DNA: TGCAGCGTTGAAACCGCTGACAGGAACGAGCAGTACTTC.

The chain has TRBV5-6 and TRBJ2-7; unclear D gene. V was cut by 0 bases and J by 4 bases, with 8 bases left in between. In germline, CDR1 is SGHDT, CDR2 YYEEEE. The CDR3 runs to 13 residues. The CDR3 DNA reads as TGTGCCAGCAGCTTGGGAGATCCTTACGAGCAGTACTTC. It is translated as CASSLGDPYEQYF.

The chain has TRBV20-1 and TRBJ2-7, with TRBD1 matching over 9 bases. The CDR3 runs to 13 residues. Per the germline V gene, CDR1 is DFQATT and CDR2 is SNEGSKA (reference sequence). CDR3 coding DNA: TGCAGGGGGGACAGGGTAGGCTCCTACGAGCAGTACTTC. Translation gives CRGDRVGSYEQYF.

This clonotype has just a few counts. This chain links TRBV20-1 with TRBJ1-1; D remains ambiguous. With 0 bases removed from V and 1 base from J, the gap between germline ends came to 6 bases. CDR3 length equals 13 residues. CDR1 DFQATT and CDR2 SNEGSKA come from the germline V gene (reference sequence). CDR3 amino acids: CSAREAPNTEAFF. CDR3 in DNA: TGCAGTGCTAGAGAGGCCCCGAACACTGAAGCTTTCTTT.

This clonotype was counted a few times. The chain's CDR3 is CASSLLGTTDTQYF. The CDR3 nucleotides read TGTGCCAGCAGCCTTCTAGGGACCACAGATACGCAGTATTTT. The rearrangement joins TRBV7-8 to TRBJ2-3, with D possibly called TRBD1 or TRBD2 (5 bases each). V lost 5 bases to trimming and J lost 2 bases, with 11 bases between them. The CDR3 sequence is 14 residues long. Germline loops: CDR1 SGHVS, CDR2 FQNEAQ.

The chain recombines TRBV10-3 with TRBJ2-3, with TRBD2 as a possible D gene (5 bases). There are 13 residues in the CDR3. Germline CDR1 and CDR2: ENHRY and SYGVKD. Trimming left V 7 bases short and J 6 bases short, with 14 bases between. The CDR3 loop reads CAITKLVGDTQYF. For the CDR3, the DNA is TGTGCCATCACAAAACTAGTGGGGGATACGCAGTATTTT.

This clonotype was seen at least ten times. The chain has TRBV7-2 and TRBJ2-3; 9 bases match TRBD1. V was pared by 1 base and J by 4 bases, with 6 bases of the junction left unmatched. In germline, CDR1 is SGHTA, CDR2 FQGNSA. The CDR3 is 16 amino acids. The CDR3 DNA follows: TGTGCCAGCAGCTTAGACAGGGGGCGTTCAGCAGATACGCAGTATTTT. Translating gives CASSLDRGRSADTQYF.

This clonotype came up a few times. This chain connects TRBV29-1 to TRBJ2-1; the match to TRBD2 covers 7 bases. The CDR3 extends over 16 amino acids. Germline CDR1 and CDR2: SQVTM and ANQGSEA. J gave up 0 bases and V 4 bases, and 9 bases lay outside the gene matches. The CDR3 DNA sequence: TGCAGCGTTGCCCTTGGGTCGGGAGGCTCCTACAATGAGCAGTTCTTC. It codes for CSVALGSGGSYNEQFF.

The chain's CDR3 is CASSLLVSYEQYF. The CDR3 DNA reads TGTGCCAGCAGTTTACTAGTGAGCTACGAGCAGTACTTC. The chain employs TRBV6-1 and TRBJ2-7, with D possibly TRBD2 on 5 matching bases. V was trimmed by 5 bases and J by 3 bases, leaving 11 bases between them. The CDR3 is 13 amino acids. CDR1 and CDR2 from the germline V gene are MNHNS and SASEGT.

Only a few counts were recorded for this clonotype. This chain connects TRBV5-1 to TRBJ2-1, with a possible D match to TRBD2 (6 bases). With 0 bases removed from V and 9 bases from J, the gap between germline ends came to 10 bases. Looked up from germline, CDR1 is SGHRS and CDR2 is YFSETQ. CDR3 length equals 13 residues. The DNA of the CDR3 is TGCGCCAGCAGCTTGGGGGAGGCTACTGAGCAGTTCTTC. Its translation is CASSLGEATEQFF.

The chain combines TRBV3-1 with TRBJ2-3; maybe TRBD1 (5 bases). Germline V gene data show CDR1 as LGHDT and CDR2 as YNNKEL (reference sequence). This CDR3 has 16 amino acids. V lost 1 base to trimming and J lost 4 bases, with 15 bases between them. The CDR3 is CASSQAGEGAADTQYF. For the CDR3, the DNA is TGTGCCAGCAGCCAAGCGGGTGAAGGGGCCGCAGATACGCAGTATTTT.

V usage is TRBV20-1 and J usage is TRBJ2-7; D is perhaps TRBD1 or TRBD2 (6 bases each). CDR1 is DFQATT, CDR2 SNEGSKA, per germline (reference sequence). This CDR3 is built from 14 residues. Trimming cost V 3 bases and J 2 bases, with 14 bases left between them. CDR3 in amino acids: CSASERGAAYEQYF. As DNA, the CDR3 is TGCAGTGCTAGCGAGAGGGGGGCTGCCTACGAGCAGTACTTC.

This clonotype was detected a few times. The CDR3 DNA reads TGTGCCAGCAGCCGGGGGAACTCTGGGGCCAACGTCCTGACTTTC. Protein: CASSRGNSGANVLTF. J is TRBJ2-6 and V is TRBV5-4; D may be TRBD2 (6 bases). The ends were cut back, 4 bases at V and 0 bases at J, with 8 bases in the middle. The CDR3 has 15 residues. Germline CDR1 reads SGHNT; CDR2 reads YYREEE (reference sequence). Variable domain in full (rest from reference TRBV5-4 and TRBJ2-6): ETGVTQSPTHLIKTRGQQVTLRCSSQSGHNTVSWYQQALGQGPQFIFQYYREEENGRGNFPPRFSGLQFPNYSSELNVNALELDDSALYLCASSRGNSGANVLTFGAGSRLTVL.

This clonotype has ten or more counts. The chain uses TRBV12-3 or TRBV12-4 and TRBJ1-4; 9 nucleotides match TRBD1. After removal of 5 bases from V and 2 bases from J, the junction contained 6 bases not matched to a gene. The CDR3 extends over 16 amino acids. The CDR3 DNA reads TGTGCCAGCAGTCTAGACAGGGGGGCTACTAATGAAAAACTGTTTTTT. Translating gives CASSLDRGATNEKLFF.

This clonotype was counted between two and nine times. The V and J genes are TRBV6-2 or TRBV6-3 and TRBJ2-1, with no clear D. CDR1 MNHEY and CDR2 SVGEGT come from the germline V gene. The ends were cut back, 2 bases at V and 5 bases at J, with 10 bases in the middle. The CDR3 is 14 amino acids. The DNA for the CDR3 is TGTGCCAGCAGTTACGTAACTGGGAACAATGAGCAGTTCTTC. This sequence encodes CASSYVTGNNEQFF.

This clonotype was counted between two and nine times. The genes are TRBV2 and TRBJ1-2; a weak D match, TRBD1 (6 bases). The CDR3 sequence is 13 residues long. V lost 2 bases, J lost 4 bases, and 8 bases lay in between. The germline V gene encodes CDR1 SNHLY and CDR2 FYNNEI. The CDR3 region has the DNA TGTGCCAGCAGTGAACGCAGGGGCTATGGCTACACCTTC. This encodes CASSERRGYGYTF.

The chain recombines TRBV4-1 with TRBJ2-6, with 8 bases fitting TRBD2. V dropped 3 bases and J dropped 3; count of bases not matched to a gene: 19. This CDR3 is built from 21 residues. Germline lookup yields CDR1 MGHRA and CDR2 YSYEKL. CDR3: CASSQSRGGAMSWSGANVLTF. The CDR3 DNA reads TGCGCCAGCAGCCAGAGTCGGGGGGGGGCGATGTCGTGGAGTGGGGCCAACGTCCTGACTTTC.